The rows below give T cell receptor beta chains drawn from one sample of a study of cytotoxic CD8 clonotypes in ibrutinib-treated CLL. Only in-frame clones appear in the TCRdb table, and some are missing; sequencing was by immunoSEQ multiplex PCR. The table includes some 130,000 clones, approximately 80% detected once. Material: PBMCs, obtained after 24 months of ibrutinib treatment. The receptors stem from a human donor with chronic lymphocytic leukemia. Both conserved end residues are part of each CDR3. D genes are given only for firm matches. Only part of the rows carry a size: once, few, many, or a class if the clone is expanded.

j_call d_call clone_size v_call cdr3_nt cdr3_aa
TRBJ1-6 - - TRBV7-2 TGTGCCAGCAGCCCAGCGGCCGGGAATAATTCACCCCTCCACTTT CASSPAAGNNSPLHF
TRBJ2-5 - - TRBV18 TGTGCCAGCTCACCGACCCTGGGGGCGCGAGGGGAGACCCAGTACTTC CASSPTLGARGETQYF
TRBJ1-1 - few TRBV6-6 TGTGCCAGCAGCCCGACCCGGGTGAACACTGAAGCTTTCTTT CASSPTRVNTEAFF
TRBJ1-4 TRBD1 - TRBV9 TGTGCCAGCAGCCCGAATAACAGGGGGACGGGTGAAAAACTGTTTTTT CASSPNNRGTGEKLFF
TRBJ2-7 - - TRBV7-8 TGTGCCAGCAGCTCCCGCAGGGGCTGGTCCTACGAGCAGTACTTC CASSSRRGWSYEQYF
TRBJ1-1 - few TRBV11-2 TGTGCCAGCACCCTCCTGGAAGACACTGAAGCTTTCTTT CASTLLEDTEAFF
TRBJ2-7 - - TRBV9 TGTGCCAAGAGGAGGACAGTCCCATCCTACGAGCAGTACTTC CAKRRTVPSYEQYF
TRBJ2-3 TRBD1 - TRBV28 TGTGCCAGCAGTCCCGACAGGGGTAGAGGGGCAGATACGCAGTATTTT CASSPDRGRGADTQYF
TRBJ2-5 TRBD2 once TRBV2 TGTGCCAGCAGTGGGCCTAGCGGGACAGAGACCCAGTACTTC CASSGPSGTETQYF
TRBJ1-2 - - TRBV28 TGTGCCAGCAGTTTGTGGGCCCAGGGCTATGGCTACACCTTC CASSLWAQGYGYTF
TRBJ2-5 TRBD1 - TRBV28 TGTGCCAGCAGCCAGACAGGGTCCGAGACCCAGTACTTC CASSQTGSETQYF
TRBJ2-5 - - TRBV2 TGTGCCAGCACCCAATACGACGAGACCCAGTACTTC CASTQYDETQYF
TRBJ2-2 TRBD1 few TRBV6-5 TGTGCCAGCAGTTACGGCCCGACAGGGGCCACCGGGGAGCTGTTTTTT CASSYGPTGATGELFF
TRBJ2-3 - few TRBV7-2 TGTGCCAGCAGCCCCAGGCCCCCAGGGTCGGCAGATACGCAGTATTTT CASSPRPPGSADTQYF
TRBJ2-7 TRBD1 - TRBV6-5 TGTGCCAGCAGTGACCTGACAGGGCGGTACGAGCAGTACTTC CASSDLTGRYEQYF
TRBJ2-5 TRBD2 - TRBV2 TGTGCCAGCAGTGATTGGTCTAGCGGACAAGAGACCCAGTACTTC CASSDWSSGQETQYF
TRBJ2-7 - - TRBV11-3 TGTGCCAGCAGCTTAGGAGGGGACGGGGAGCAGTACTTC CASSLGGDGEQYF
TRBJ2-1 - few TRBV27 TGTGCCAGCAGGCAGTACAATGAGCAGTTCTTC CASRQYNEQFF
TRBJ1-1 - - TRBV5-1 TGCGCCAGCAGCTTCGGAGGGAACACTGAAGCTTTCTTT CASSFGGNTEAFF
TRBJ2-5 TRBD1 - TRBV7-2 TGTGCCAGCAGCCCCACCGGACAGGGTGGAGGGACCCAGTACTTC CASSPTGQGGGTQYF
TRBJ2-5 - - TRBV2 TGTGCCAGCAGTGAAGGAACGGAGACCCAGTACTTC CASSEGTETQYF
TRBJ2-7 TRBD1 once TRBV7-2 TGTGCCAGCAGCCCGTGGACAGGGAGCCACGAGCAGTACTTC CASSPWTGSHEQYF
TRBJ2-1 TRBD1 once TRBV4-1 TGCGCCAGCAGCCAGCCCCGGGACAGGGGGTTCCGTGAGCAGTTCTTC CASSQPRDRGFREQFF
TRBJ2-7 - once TRBV5-1 TGCGCCAGCAGCCCGGGGGGCACGATCTACGAGCAGTACTTC CASSPGGTIYEQYF
TRBJ2-1 - - TRBV7-8 TGTGCCAGCAGCTTACCCACCGACTGGGGACAGCAGTTCTTC CASSLPTDWGQQFF
TRBJ2-5 - - TRBV7-3 TGTGCCAGCAGCCGCGGCCGGGAAGAGACCCAGTACTTC CASSRGREETQYF
TRBJ2-5 - - TRBV19 TGTGCCAGTAGTATGGGCGGGGAGACCCAGTACTTC CASSMGGETQYF
TRBJ1-4 - - TRBV6-1 TGTGCCAGCAGTGAAGCGGGGGGGGATGAAAAACTGTTTTTT CASSEAGGDEKLFF
TRBJ2-3 - - TRBV4-3 TGCGCCAGCAGCCAAGAGGTCATGGGGGATACGCAGTATTTT CASSQEVMGDTQYF
TRBJ2-3 TRBD1 - TRBV6-6 TGTGCCAGCACAAAACAGGGGGCAGGAGATACGCAGTATTTT CASTKQGAGDTQYF
TRBJ2-1 - few TRBV19 TGTGCCAGTAGTATGAAGACGAAGCAGTTCTTC CASSMKTKQFF
TRBJ2-7 - - TRBV27 TGTGCCAGCAGAACGACGACAGGATCCGAGCAGTACTTC CASRTTTGSEQYF